What follows is one TCR beta chain and its context. Its antigen is not identified. This record comes from a study of graft-versus-host responses after intestinal transplantation. Turning to the study itself: Multivisceral, liver-intestinal, or isolated intestinal grafts were transplanted into recipients. Induction with anti-thymocyte globulin, then tacrolimus and steroids for three to four years, was given to all recipients. General observations from the study: Recipient marrow showed GvH clones, some seen first in ileum or blood. Early HvG declines after transplant were associated with peak circulating GvH clone levels.

Clones were sequenced by immunoSEQ multiplex PCR, and TCRdb holds only the in-frame ones, with some missing. The sample includes over 100,000 clones, 85% to 95% of them seen just once. V dropped 1 base and J dropped 2 bases, with 5 bases sitting between them. The CDR3 length is 13 residues. Germline CDR1 and CDR2: SGHDN and FVKESK. Sequenced here: unstimulated CD8+ T cells sorted from spleen or lymph node cells, sampled before intestinal transplant. This receptor was obtained from a human donor who received an intestinal transplant. This chain joins TRBV14 and TRBJ1-1, with D unresolved. CDR3 sequence: CASSQATNTEAFF. CDR3 sequence (DNA): TGTGCCAGCAGCCAAGCAACAAACACTGAAGCTTTCTTT.